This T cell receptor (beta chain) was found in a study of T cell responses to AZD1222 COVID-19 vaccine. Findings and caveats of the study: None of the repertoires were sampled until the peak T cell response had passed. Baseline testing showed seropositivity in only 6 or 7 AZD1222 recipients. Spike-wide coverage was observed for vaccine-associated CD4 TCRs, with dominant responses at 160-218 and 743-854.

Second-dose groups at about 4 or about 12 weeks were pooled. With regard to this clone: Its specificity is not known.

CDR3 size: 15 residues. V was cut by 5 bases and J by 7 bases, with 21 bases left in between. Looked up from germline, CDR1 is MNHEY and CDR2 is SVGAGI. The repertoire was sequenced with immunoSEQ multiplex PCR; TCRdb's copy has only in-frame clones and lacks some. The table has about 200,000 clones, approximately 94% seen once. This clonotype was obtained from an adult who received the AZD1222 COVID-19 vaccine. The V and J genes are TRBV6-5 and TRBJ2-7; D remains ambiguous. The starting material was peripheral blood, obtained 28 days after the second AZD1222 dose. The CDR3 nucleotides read TGTGCCAGCAGTCCCTGGCCTCTCCACTTGGAAGAGCAGTACTTC. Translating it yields CASSPWPLHLEEQYF.